This T cell receptor (beta chain) was captured in a study of cytomegalovirus exposure and HLA in healthy donors (dated by TCRdb to 2015 to 2018). Some background on the complete study: According to a later analysis, the 120 or so validation repertoires were produced on the same platform as the 700 or so repertoires of the first cohort. The aim of the study was to test whether cataloging public T cell receptors could identify signatures of past pathogen exposure. In addition to the first cohort of about 650 subjects, a separate validation cohort of 120 different subjects was used. The study combined high-throughput TCR immunosequencing, statistical association of individual TCRs with disease status, and machine learning to predict cytomegalovirus infection status. General study outcomes and caveats: Across donors, most TCR sequences were observed very rarely, whereas some public TCRs were present in many individuals. The authors suggested that the approach could potentially be generalized to other disease states and immunological phenotypes. In a later analysis, TCRs clustered in the first cohort were found to also tend to co-occur in the 110 or so validation repertoires, with approximately 94% of cluster scores above 0. The validation cohort had no HLA typing available for a later analysis, so co-occurrence within that cohort was assessed over all 120 or so repertoires. In vitro tests confirmed that a few of the cytomegalovirus-associated TCR beta chains recognize cytomegalovirus antigens. A total of around 150 TCR beta chains were listed by the study as associated with cytomegalovirus. The classifier was reported to diagnose cytomegalovirus status with high specificity and sensitivity in both the original and validation cohorts.

In regard to this clone: Its antigen is unknown. Per-base quality was not reported, and no clone a single base away is much larger than it.

Via the germline V gene, CDR1 is MNHNS and CDR2 SASEGT. Relative to germline, V is missing 2 bases and J is missing 3 bases, with 7 bases of the junction outside any gene match. From the cysteine up to the phenylalanine, the CDR3 has a length of 16 residues. Only the CDR3 DNA stays, 48 bases, in frame from base 1. Library preparation was by the immunoSEQ multiplex PCR assay. For the original study's pipeline: A statistical classification framework was built to diagnose cytomegalovirus status from the catalog of TCR beta chain sequences. What TCRdb holds here is the immuneACCESS table cut down to in-frame rearrangements. Part of the clones is not present; checked against another copy, under half of the missing clones reflect an unresolved V gene, and the others are unexplained. That table furnishes V, J and clone size, whereas the DNA furnished D and trimming. Within this sample are about 130,000 clones, with approximately 88% of them counted one time only. About 2% of the sample lies in the top ten.

The donors belonged to the validation cohort of around 110 subjects, which was separate from the approximately 610-subject first cohort. The sequenced sample was PBMCs. This chain joins TRBV6-1 to TRBJ1-3; 7 bases in the middle match TRBD1. This clonotype was sampled from a woman aged 18-29 years in good health and CMV-seronegative. The DNA is TGTGCCAGCAGTGAACAGGGGGAGTTGTATGGAAACACCATATATTTT. This translates into CASSEQGELYGNTIYF.